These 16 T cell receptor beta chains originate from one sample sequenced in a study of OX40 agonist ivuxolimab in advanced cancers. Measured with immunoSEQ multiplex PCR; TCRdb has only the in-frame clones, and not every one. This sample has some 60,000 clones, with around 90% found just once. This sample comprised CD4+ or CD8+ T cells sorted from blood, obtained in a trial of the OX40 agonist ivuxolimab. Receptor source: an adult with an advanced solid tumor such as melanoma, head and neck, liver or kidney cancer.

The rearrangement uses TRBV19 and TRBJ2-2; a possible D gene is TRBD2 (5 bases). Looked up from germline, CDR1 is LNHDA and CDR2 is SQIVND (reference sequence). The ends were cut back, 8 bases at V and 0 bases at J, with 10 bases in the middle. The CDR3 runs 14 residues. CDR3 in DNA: TGTGCCAGTTCGGGAAGCGCGAACACCGGGGAGCTGTTTTTT. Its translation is CASSGSANTGELFF. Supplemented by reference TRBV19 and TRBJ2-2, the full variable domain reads DGGITQSPKYLFRKEGQNVTLSCEQNLNHDAMYWYRQDPGQGLRLIYYSQIVNDFQKGDIAEGYSVSREKKESFPLTVTSAQKNPTAFYLCASSGSANTGELFFGEGSRLTVL.

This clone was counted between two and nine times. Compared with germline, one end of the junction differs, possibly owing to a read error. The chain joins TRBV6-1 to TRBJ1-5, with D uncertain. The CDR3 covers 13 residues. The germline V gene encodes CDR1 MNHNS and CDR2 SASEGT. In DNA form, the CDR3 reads TGTGCCAGCAGTGAAGCTAGCCATCAGCCCCAGCATTTT. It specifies CASSEASHQPQHF.

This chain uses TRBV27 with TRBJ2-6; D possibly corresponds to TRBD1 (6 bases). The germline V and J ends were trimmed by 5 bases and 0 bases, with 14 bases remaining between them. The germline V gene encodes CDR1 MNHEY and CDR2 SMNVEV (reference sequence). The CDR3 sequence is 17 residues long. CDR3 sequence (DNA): TGTGCCAGCAGTCCCCCGACAGGCGTCTCTGGGGCCAACGTCCTGACTTTC. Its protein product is CASSPPTGVSGANVLTF.

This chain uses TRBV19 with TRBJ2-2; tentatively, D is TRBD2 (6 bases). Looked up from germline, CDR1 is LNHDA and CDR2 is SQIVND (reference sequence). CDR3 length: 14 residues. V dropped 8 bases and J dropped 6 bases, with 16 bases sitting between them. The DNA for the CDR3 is TGTGCCAGTGGGACGGGGAGGATATCCGGGGAGCTGTTTTTT. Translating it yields CASGTGRISGELFF.

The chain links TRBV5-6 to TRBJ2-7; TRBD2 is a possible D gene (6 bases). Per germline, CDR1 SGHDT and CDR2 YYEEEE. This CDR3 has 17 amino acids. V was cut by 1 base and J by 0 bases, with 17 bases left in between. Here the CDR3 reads CASSLNRRGRSSYEQYF. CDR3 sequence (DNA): TGTGCCAGCAGCTTGAATCGGCGGGGCCGCAGCTCCTACGAGCAGTACTTC.

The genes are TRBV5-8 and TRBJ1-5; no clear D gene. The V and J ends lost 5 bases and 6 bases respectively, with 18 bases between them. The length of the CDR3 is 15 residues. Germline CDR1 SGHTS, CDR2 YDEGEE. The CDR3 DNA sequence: TGTGCCAGCAGACTACAGCACCCTGGTCCTCAGCCCCAGCATTTT. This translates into CASRLQHPGPQPQHF.

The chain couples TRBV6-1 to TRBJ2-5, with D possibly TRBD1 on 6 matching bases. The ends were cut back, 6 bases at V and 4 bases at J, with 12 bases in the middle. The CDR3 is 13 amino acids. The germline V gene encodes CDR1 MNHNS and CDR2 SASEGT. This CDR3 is CASRAQGSETQYF. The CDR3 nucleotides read TGTGCCAGCAGGGCACAGGGATCAGAGACCCAGTACTTC.

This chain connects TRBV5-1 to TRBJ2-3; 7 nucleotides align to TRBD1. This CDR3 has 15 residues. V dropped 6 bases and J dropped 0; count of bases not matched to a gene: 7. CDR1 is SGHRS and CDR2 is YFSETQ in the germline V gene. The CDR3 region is CASNNRDRSTDTQYF. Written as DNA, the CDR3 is TGCGCCAGCAATAACCGGGACAGAAGCACAGATACGCAGTATTTT.

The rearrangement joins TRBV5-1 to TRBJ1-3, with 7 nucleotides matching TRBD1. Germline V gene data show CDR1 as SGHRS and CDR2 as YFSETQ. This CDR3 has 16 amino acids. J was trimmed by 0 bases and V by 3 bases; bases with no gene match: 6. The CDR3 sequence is CASSSLQGSSGNTIYF. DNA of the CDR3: TGCGCCAGCAGCTCTTTACAGGGGTCCTCTGGAAACACCATATATTTT.

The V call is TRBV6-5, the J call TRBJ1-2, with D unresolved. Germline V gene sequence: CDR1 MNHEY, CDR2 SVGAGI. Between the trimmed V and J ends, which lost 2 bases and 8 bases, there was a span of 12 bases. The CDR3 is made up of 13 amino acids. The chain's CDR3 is CASSYAEIGGYTF. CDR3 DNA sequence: TGTGCCAGCAGTTACGCGGAAATCGGAGGCTACACCTTC.

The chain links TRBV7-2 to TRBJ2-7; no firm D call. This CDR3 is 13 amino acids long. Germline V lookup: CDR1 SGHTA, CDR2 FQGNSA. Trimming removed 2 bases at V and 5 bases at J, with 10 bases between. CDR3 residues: CASSLTQKDEQYF. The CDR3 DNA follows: TGTGCCAGCAGCTTAACTCAGAAGGACGAGCAGTACTTC.

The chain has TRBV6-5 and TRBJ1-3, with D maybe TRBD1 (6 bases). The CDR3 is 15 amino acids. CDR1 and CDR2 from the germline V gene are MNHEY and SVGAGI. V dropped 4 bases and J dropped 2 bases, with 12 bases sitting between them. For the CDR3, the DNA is TGTGCCAGCAGTTTAACCTCAGGGGCTGGAAACACCATATATTTT. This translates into CASSLTSGAGNTIYF.

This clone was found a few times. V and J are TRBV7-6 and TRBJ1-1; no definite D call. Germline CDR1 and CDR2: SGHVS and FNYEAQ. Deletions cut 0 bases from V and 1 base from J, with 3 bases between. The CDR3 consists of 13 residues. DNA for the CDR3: TGTGCCAGCAGCTTAGCCGAGAACACTGAAGCTTTCTTT. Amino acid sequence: CASSLAENTEAFF.

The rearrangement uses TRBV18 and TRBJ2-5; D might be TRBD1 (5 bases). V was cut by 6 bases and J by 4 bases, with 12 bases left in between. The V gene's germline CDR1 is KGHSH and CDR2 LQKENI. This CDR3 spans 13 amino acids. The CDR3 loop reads CASSTLGAETQYF. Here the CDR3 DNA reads TGTGCCAGCTCGACCTTAGGGGCAGAGACCCAGTACTTC.

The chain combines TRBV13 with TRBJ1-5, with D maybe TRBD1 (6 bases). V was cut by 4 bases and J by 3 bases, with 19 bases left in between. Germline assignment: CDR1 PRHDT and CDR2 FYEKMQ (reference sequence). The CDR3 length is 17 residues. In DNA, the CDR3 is TGTGCCAGCAGCTCATCCCTGGCAGGGGTGAACAATCAGCCCCAGCATTTT. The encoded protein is CASSSSLAGVNNQPQHF.

Here the CDR3 DNA reads TGTGCCAGCAGCCTACTCCAGGGGGGGACGCCGAACTATGGCTACACCTTC. Amino acid sequence: CASSLLQGGTPNYGYTF. This chain joins TRBV9 and TRBJ1-2; TRBD1 matches 7 bases. The V gene's germline CDR1 is SGDLS and CDR2 YYNGEE. Trimming took 4 bases from V and 2 from J; bases not matched to a gene: 14. This CDR3 is 17 amino acids long.